Listed here are 25 T cell receptor beta chains from one sample, sequenced in a study of response to subunit inactivated influenza vaccine. TCRdb processed the RT-PCR reads anew with MiXCR; each CDR3 protein has one entry. The data contain about 800,000 distinct CDR3 sequences, approximately 21% of them singletons. The sample was PBMCs from blood, taken more than 4 days after vaccination. Source of these receptors: a man aged 50 or older who received an inactivated influenza vaccine.

CDR3 residues: CASSLVASGRGEQYF. CDR3 bases: TGTGCCAGCAGTTTAGTTGCTAGCGGGAGGGGCGAGCAGTACTTC. The rearrangement links TRBV12-3 or TRBV12-4 to TRBJ2-7, with 12 bases identical to TRBD2. V lost 1 base and J lost 6; bases outside the gene matches: 4. This CDR3 has 15 residues.

This clonotype came up a few times. V and J are TRBV29-1 and TRBJ1-1; D is unclear. V dropped 2 bases and J dropped 5 bases, with 9 bases sitting between them. There are 12 residues in the CDR3. CDR1 is SQVTM, CDR2 ANQGSEA, per germline. The CDR3 DNA reads as TGCAGCGTTGAAAGCAGTGAAACTGAAGCTTTCTTT. Its protein product is CSVESSETEAFF.

This clonotype was found a few times. This chain connects TRBV7-2 to TRBJ2-5; D is perhaps TRBD2 (6 bases). Germline V gene lookup returns CDR1 SGHTA and CDR2 FQGNSA. Trimming left V 4 bases short and J 5 bases short, with 17 bases between. CDR3 size: 15 residues. The CDR3 reads CASSSRLIRGETQYF. In DNA form, the CDR3 reads TGTGCCAGCAGCTCTCGACTAATTCGGGGGGAGACCCAGTACTTC.

In its sample, this clonotype was seen a few times. J is TRBJ1-2 and V is TRBV5-1; the D gene is possibly TRBD1 (5 bases). CDR1 is SGHRS, CDR2 YFSETQ, per germline. V lost 0 bases to trimming and J lost 0 bases, with 9 bases between them. The CDR3 runs to 15 residues. The CDR3 loop is CASSLATASNYGYTF. Here the CDR3 DNA reads TGCGCCAGCAGCTTGGCGACAGCTTCTAACTATGGCTACACCTTC.

This clonotype appeared a few times. This chain connects TRBV4-1 to TRBJ2-5; D not resolved. Germline V lookup: CDR1 MGHRA, CDR2 YSYEKL. The CDR3 is made up of 13 amino acids. With 1 base removed from V and 5 bases from J, the gap between germline ends came to 8 bases. The CDR3 DNA reads as TGCGCCAGCAGCCAAGGGGTAGTTGAGACCCAGTACTTC. Translated: CASSQGVVETQYF.

The CDR3 sequence is CASSELTGTSYEQYF. CDR3 nucleotides: TGCGCCAGCAGCGAACTAACAGGGACCTCCTACGAGCAGTACTTC. The chain has TRBV10-2 and TRBJ2-7, with D possibly TRBD1 on 6 matching bases. The V end was cut by 6 bases, the J end by 0 bases, with 15 bases between. Germline V gene data show CDR1 as WSHSY and CDR2 as SAAADI. This CDR3 has 15 amino acids.

This clonotype has a count of ten or more. The rearrangement joins TRBV5-5 to TRBJ2-1, with 10 bases that match TRBD2. The V gene end was trimmed by 3 bases and the J gene end by 15 bases; junction bases not matched to a gene: 6. Germline V gives CDR1 SGHKS, CDR2 YYEKEE (reference sequence). This CDR3 is 12 amino acids long. CDR3 nucleotides: TGTGCCAGCAGCTCCTTAGCGGGAGGACGGTTCTTC. Its protein is CASSSLAGGRFF.

This chain connects TRBV28 to TRBJ2-7; possible D gene TRBD1, 5 bases. This CDR3 has 15 amino acids. Germline V gene lookup returns CDR1 MDHEN and CDR2 SYDVKM. Trimming took off 6 bases at V and 0 bases at J, with 15 bases between the two ends. The CDR3 loop reads CASSFRAEFSYEQYF. The CDR3 coding sequence is TGTGCCAGCAGCTTCAGGGCCGAATTCTCCTACGAGCAGTACTTC. Together with reference TRBV28 and TRBJ2-7, the CDR3 gives the full variable domain: DVKVTQSSRYLVKRTGEKVFLECVQDMDHENMFWYRQDPGLGLRLIYFSYDVKMKEKGDIPEGYSVSREKKERFSLILESASTNQTSMYLCASSFRAEFSYEQYFGPGTRLTVT.

About this clonotype itself: It may be a read error: a sequence one base away is much more abundant. The chain employs TRBV29-1 and TRBJ2-1, with 11 bases aligning to TRBD1. The CDR3 length is 14 residues. V was clipped by 4 bases and J by 4 bases; unmatched bases: 3. The germline V gene has CDR1 SQVTM and CDR2 ANQGSEA. For the CDR3, the DNA is TGCAGCGTTGTGGGACAGGGGGTTTACAATGAGCAGTTCTTC. This translates into CSVVGQGVYNEQFF.

This clonotype has a count of ten or more. The V gene is TRBV15, the J gene TRBJ2-1, with 8 bases fitting TRBD2. The CDR3 runs 16 residues. From germline, CDR1 is LNHNV and CDR2 YYDKDF (reference sequence). The V and J ends lost 7 bases and 5 bases, in that order; junction bases with no gene match: 13. Here the CDR3 DNA reads TGTGCCACCAAGAGGGTCCGGGGGGGTACGAACAATGAGCAGTTCTTC. Protein sequence: CATKRVRGGTNNEQFF.

This clonotype was counted between two and nine times. The CDR3 reads CSAAPDPNYGYTF. The CDR3 DNA is TGCAGCGCCGCCCCGGATCCTAACTATGGCTACACCTTC. This chain joins TRBV29-1 and TRBJ1-2; no clear D. Looked up from germline, CDR1 is SQVTM and CDR2 is ANQGSEA. The CDR3 is made up of 13 amino acids. Trimming cost V 7 bases and J 0 bases, with 12 bases left between them.

This clonotype was seen a few times. V usage is TRBV20-1 and J usage is TRBJ2-5; 9 nucleotides align to TRBD2. J lost 2 bases, V lost 6 bases, and 13 bases had no gene match. Per the germline V gene, CDR1 is DFQATT and CDR2 is SNEGSKA (reference sequence). This CDR3 has 16 residues. CDR3 sequence: CSADGEASGIQETQYF. CDR3 coding DNA: TGCAGTGCCGATGGGGAGGCTAGCGGGATTCAAGAGACCCAGTACTTC.

The rearrangement links TRBV4-1 to TRBJ2-7, with D possibly TRBD1 on 6 matching bases. This CDR3 spans 14 amino acids. Per germline, CDR1 MGHRA and CDR2 YSYEKL. Trimming left V 3 bases short and J 5 bases short, with 14 bases between. CDR3 protein: CASSHLTGMHEQYF. CDR3 nucleotide sequence: TGCGCCAGCAGCCACTTAACAGGGATGCACGAGCAGTACTTC.

This clonotype has just a few counts. The chain has TRBV6-1 and TRBJ1-6; 7 bases align to TRBD1. The junction had 16 bases not matched to a gene; V was cut back by 7 bases and J by 10 bases. Germline V gives CDR1 MNHNS, CDR2 SASEGT. This CDR3 comprises 16 residues. CDR3 nucleotide sequence: TGTGCCAGCACCCTCACCCGTGCAGGGGGGCAGTCACCCCTCCACTTT. This encodes CASTLTRAGGQSPLHF.

This clonotype appeared a few times. The rearrangement uses TRBV6-1 and TRBJ2-4, with D possibly being TRBD1 or TRBD2 (6 bases each). This CDR3 has 15 residues. Germline loops: CDR1 MNHNS, CDR2 SASEGT. V was pared by 6 bases and J by 3 bases, with 15 bases between. Written as DNA, the CDR3 is TGTGCCAGCAGGATGGGGGGCGCGGGCAAAAACATTCAGTACTTC. It is translated as CASRMGGAGKNIQYF.

V is TRBV29-1 and J is TRBJ1-5, with 9 positions matching TRBD1. The trim removed 6 bases at V and 3 bases at J, leaving 6 bases unmatched. Germline V gene data show CDR1 as SQVTM and CDR2 as ANQGSEA. CDR3 length equals 14 residues. The CDR3 bases are TGCAGCGTCAGGACAGGGGCTAACAATCAGCCCCAGCATTTT. Translated: CSVRTGANNQPQHF.

The chain recombines TRBV28 with TRBJ2-3; 10 bases are shared with TRBD2. CDR1 and CDR2 (germline): MDHEN, SYDVKM. The V gene end was trimmed by 6 bases and the J gene end by 5 bases; junction bases not matched to a gene: 14. This CDR3 is built from 17 residues. This CDR3 is CASSQPLLAGDQDTQYF. CDR3 in DNA: TGTGCCAGCAGCCAACCCCTTCTAGCGGGGGATCAAGATACGCAGTATTTT.

V is TRBV7-9 and J is TRBJ2-7; the match to TRBD1 covers 9 bases. CDR1 and CDR2 from the germline V gene are SEHNR and FQNEAQ (reference sequence). The CDR3 is 15 amino acids. The ends lost 5 bases at V and 6 bases at J; junction bases unmatched: 11. CDR3 sequence: CASSPRQGERVEQYF. For the CDR3, the DNA is TGTGCCAGCAGCCCTCGACAGGGGGAGAGGGTCGAGCAGTACTTC.

This clonotype was detected only a few times. The gene calls are TRBV10-3 and TRBJ2-1, with D maybe TRBD2 (6 bases). The germline V gene encodes CDR1 ENHRY and CDR2 SYGVKD. The V gene lost 4 bases and the J gene lost 6 bases, with 13 bases spanning the gap. This CDR3 is built from 14 residues. CDR3 bases: TGTGCCATCAGTGCTGCGGGAAGTTTCAATGAGCAGTTCTTC. This codes for CAISAAGSFNEQFF.

This clonotype was found a few times. The rearrangement joins TRBV12-3 or TRBV12-4 to TRBJ2-1; 8 nucleotides match TRBD2. CDR3 length equals 15 residues. V dropped 7 bases and J dropped 2; count of bases not matched to a gene: 7. The CDR3 loop reads CASNSRAGAYNEQFF. The DNA of the CDR3 is TGTGCCAGCAATTCAAGAGCGGGGGCCTACAATGAGCAGTTCTTC.

This clonotype was detected ten times or more. V is TRBV20-1 and J is TRBJ2-7; 11 bases are shared with TRBD1. The J segment lost 4 bases and the V segment lost 5 bases, leaving 4 bases of the junction unmatched. Germline-derived CDR1 and CDR2 are DFQATT and SNEGSKA (reference sequence). The CDR3 runs to 13 residues. CDR3 DNA: TGCAGTGCTCCCGGACAGGGGGCTTACGAGCAGTACTTC. Protein: CSAPGQGAYEQYF.

The table lists this clonotype with a count of one. The rearrangement uses TRBV20-1 and TRBJ1-4; possibly TRBD1 for D (5 bases). The CDR3 is made up of 13 amino acids. With 3 bases removed from V and 7 bases from J, the gap between germline ends came to 12 bases. CDR1 is DFQATT, CDR2 SNEGSKA, per germline (reference sequence). Here the CDR3 DNA reads TGCAGTGCTAGTGAGGGGATCGGTGAAAAACTGTTTTTT. Amino acids: CSASEGIGEKLFF.

The genes are TRBV3-1 and TRBJ2-7; maybe TRBD1 (6 bases). Deletions cut 3 bases from V and 5 bases from J, with 14 bases between. The V gene's germline CDR1 is LGHDT and CDR2 YNNKEL (reference sequence). The CDR3 runs 14 residues. This chain's CDR3 is CASSHSDRSNEQYF. In DNA, the CDR3 is TGTGCCAGCAGCCACTCGGACAGATCCAACGAGCAGTACTTC.

This clonotype occurred a few times. The chain combines TRBV4-3 with TRBJ2-2; D is ambiguous. Per the germline V gene, CDR1 is LGHNA and CDR2 is YSLEER. The CDR3 is made up of 15 amino acids. V was cut by 2 bases and J by 5 bases, with 12 bases left in between. CDR3 protein: CASSQYLLRTGELFF. CDR3 nucleotides: TGCGCCAGCAGCCAATACCTACTGAGAACCGGGGAGCTGTTTTTT.

J is TRBJ2-2 and V is TRBV4-3; TRBD2 agrees at 10 bases. Germline V gene lookup returns CDR1 LGHNA and CDR2 YSLEER. Trimming cost V 1 base and J 4 bases; bases outside gene matches: 9. This CDR3 comprises 18 residues. CDR3 in DNA: TGCGCCAGCAGCCAAGCCCATCCGGCTAGCGGGGGCACCGGGGAGCTGTTTTTT. Its translation: CASSQAHPASGGTGELFF.